Shown below are 15 T cell receptor beta chains from a single sample sequenced in a study of beta chain features in type 1 diabetes. TCRB transcripts that were expressed got sequenced, as all of the isolated RNA had been reverse transcribed. This table comes from immunoSEQ multiplex PCR, and its TCRdb copy is limited to in-frame clones, with some not included. The profile shows hundreds of thousands of clones, approximately 30% of them singletons. The sequencing input was naive CD4+ T cells from blood. Every receptor here comes from a man aged 18 to 30 in good health.

This clone showed up just once. The gene calls are TRBV2 and TRBJ1-2; D remains unclear. Trimming stripped 6 bases from V and 7 bases from J, with 6 bases between. CDR1 and CDR2 from the germline V gene are SNHLY and FYNNEI. There are 10 residues in the CDR3. CDR3 in amino acids: CASRTLGYTF. The CDR3 region has the DNA TGTGCCAGCAGGACCCTTGGCTACACCTTC.

The chain is built from TRBV2 and TRBJ2-2; D uncertain. The CDR3 is 13 residues long. Germline CDR1 and CDR2: SNHLY and FYNNEI. The V end was cut by 2 bases, the J end by 4 bases, with 5 bases between. CDR3 sequence: CASSELPTGELFF. DNA of the CDR3: TGTGCCAGCAGTGAACTCCCCACCGGGGAGCTGTTTTTT.

This clone turned up a few times. The chain uses TRBV29-1 and TRBJ2-7; 8 bases line up with TRBD1. V shed 3 bases and J 5 bases; nucleotides not matched to a gene: 3. Germline values: CDR1 SQVTM, CDR2 ANQGSEA. This CDR3 is 12 amino acids long. The CDR3 is CSVDRGHDEQYF. CDR3 DNA: TGCAGCGTTGACAGGGGGCATGACGAGCAGTACTTC.

In this sample, this clone turned up a few times. CDR3 region: CSVSTGGLGDTQYF. CDR3 DNA: TGCAGCGTATCAACAGGGGGGTTAGGAGATACGCAGTATTTT. The chain recombines TRBV29-1 with TRBJ2-3, with 8 bases lining up with TRBD1. Trimming cost V 6 bases and J 5 bases; bases outside gene matches: 10. Germline CDR1 reads SQVTM; CDR2 reads ANQGSEA. The CDR3 length is 14 residues.

The chain carries TRBV9 and TRBJ2-7, with D possibly being TRBD1 (5 bases). V was shortened by 4 bases and J by 5 bases, with 16 bases between the two germline ends. The CDR3 consists of 14 residues. CDR1 SGDLS and CDR2 YYNGEE come from the germline V gene. Written as DNA, the CDR3 is TGTGCCAGCAGCTCGGCCTGGGGCAGGAACGAGCAGTACTTC. The encoded protein is CASSSAWGRNEQYF.

The chain carries TRBV7-3 and TRBJ2-5; D is unclear. V was clipped by 4 bases and J by 2 bases, with 8 bases between them. The CDR3 length is 13 residues. Germline V gene data show CDR1 as SGHTA and CDR2 as FQGTGA. The CDR3 DNA reads as TGTGCCAGCAGCTCGAAACCTCAAGAGACCCAGTACTTC. Translation gives CASSSKPQETQYF.

The chain recombines TRBV9 with TRBJ1-1; no clear D gene. V lost 0 bases and J 5 bases, leaving 11 bases between the germline ends. The germline V gene has CDR1 SGDLS and CDR2 YYNGEE. The CDR3 is made up of 14 amino acids. CDR3 in amino acids: CASSVALGSTEAFF. The DNA for the CDR3 is TGTGCCAGCAGCGTAGCTTTGGGGAGTACTGAAGCTTTCTTT.

The chain combines TRBV5-6 with TRBJ2-3; D uncertain. Germline CDR1 and CDR2: SGHDT and YYEEEE. The V and J ends lost 0 bases and 3 bases respectively, with 8 bases between them. The CDR3 loop spans 14 amino acids. This chain's CDR3 is CASSLEGSTDTQYF. In nucleotides, the CDR3 is TGTGCCAGCAGCTTGGAAGGGTCAACAGATACGCAGTATTTT.

This clone was detected a few times. J is TRBJ2-5 and V is TRBV4-1, with D uncertain. The CDR3 is 15 amino acids. The V gene's germline CDR1 is MGHRA and CDR2 YSYEKL. V was trimmed by 2 bases and J by 4 bases, leaving 14 bases between them. CDR3 loop: CASSQFGVPSETQYF. The CDR3 region has the DNA TGCGCCAGCAGCCAATTTGGGGTTCCCTCAGAGACCCAGTACTTC.

The chain uses TRBV7-9 and TRBJ2-6; a possible D gene is TRBD1 (6 bases). CDR1 SEHNR and CDR2 FQNEAQ come from the germline V gene (reference sequence). Trimming removed 3 bases at V and 2 bases at J, with 17 bases between. The CDR3 has 18 amino acids. The CDR3 coding sequence is TGTGCCAGCAGCTTTTTAGGCAGGGGCCGCCCTGGGGCCAACGTCCTGACTTTC. Amino acids: CASSFLGRGRPGANVLTF.

The CDR3 reads CASSSRTSGRVLYEQYF. CDR3 coding DNA: TGTGCCAGCAGCTCCCGGACTAGCGGGAGGGTTCTTTACGAGCAGTACTTC. The rearrangement joins TRBV11-2 to TRBJ2-7; 15 bases line up with TRBD2. Germline assignment: CDR1 SGHAT and CDR2 FQNNGV. The V gene end was trimmed by 4 bases and the J gene end by 4 bases; junction bases not matched to a gene: 8. This CDR3 is 17 amino acids long.

The chain combines TRBV9 with TRBJ2-7; 9 positions match TRBD2. V shed 0 bases, J shed 7 bases, and the junction held 8 bases outside the gene matches. The germline V gene encodes CDR1 SGDLS and CDR2 YYNGEE. The CDR3 is made up of 15 amino acids. The CDR3 nucleotides read TGTGCCAGCAGCGTAGCACTAGCGGGTGCAGGAGAGCAGTACTTC. Residues: CASSVALAGAGEQYF.

This clone has more than one count but fewer than ten. The chain is built from TRBV29-1 and TRBJ2-5; a possible D gene is TRBD2 (6 bases). Germline-derived CDR1 and CDR2 are SQVTM and ANQGSEA. This CDR3 contains 16 residues. The V end lost 2 bases, the J end lost 5 bases, and 21 bases lay between the germline ends. The CDR3 DNA follows: TGCAGCGTTGAAAAGGAAGTCGGGAGTGGGTATGAGACCCAGTACTTC. Translating gives CSVEKEVGSGYETQYF.

A few counts support this clone. The chain has TRBV7-2 and TRBJ2-5; 7 nucleotides align to TRBD1. The V gene end was trimmed by 7 bases and the J gene end by 2 bases; junction bases not matched to a gene: 4. Germline CDR1 is SGHTA and CDR2 is FQGNSA. This CDR3 has 13 residues. The CDR3 DNA is TGTGCCAGCACTCGGACAGGTCAAGAGACCCAGTACTTC. As protein: CASTRTGQETQYF.

The CDR3 here is CASSYDQQGFNEKLFF. The CDR3 DNA follows: TGTGCCAGCAGTTACGACCAACAGGGGTTTAATGAAAAACTGTTTTTT. The gene calls are TRBV6-6 and TRBJ1-4; TRBD1 matches at 7 bases. This CDR3 has 16 amino acids. Germline lookup yields CDR1 MNHNY and CDR2 SVGAGI (reference sequence). Trimming removed 2 bases from V and 4 bases from J; junction bases left unmatched: 7.